The 7 T cell receptor beta chains below all came from one sample that was sequenced in a study of shared clonotypes between healthy human individuals. The data were produced by immunoSEQ multiplex PCR, yet TCRdb's version contains in-frame clones alone and is incomplete. Of roughly 480,000 clones listed, roughly 85% are singletons. The sequenced sample was PBMCs. Receptors originate from a woman aged 40 to 49 in good health. Some clones in this sample may be carry-over from other donors' samples.

This clone showed up just a few times. The CDR3 here is CASSRVAGGEQYF. The CDR3, as DNA: TGTGCCAGCAGCAGGGTCGCAGGGGGCGAGCAGTACTTC. The chain couples TRBV5-4 to TRBJ2-7, with 7 bases matching TRBD1. CDR1 and CDR2 from the germline V gene are SGHNT and YYREEE (reference sequence). Unmatched junction bases numbered 7, after V lost 4 bases and J lost 6 bases. The CDR3 spans 13 residues.

The genes are TRBV19 and TRBJ1-3, with D possibly matching TRBD1 (6 bases). Germline CDR1 is LNHDA and CDR2 is SQIVND (reference sequence). Trimming pared 8 bases from V and 3 bases from J, leaving 17 bases between. The CDR3 is 15 amino acids. The CDR3 reads CASFRRGAFGNTIYF. For the CDR3, the DNA is TGTGCCAGTTTCCGTCGGGGGGCATTTGGAAACACCATATATTTT.

The J gene is TRBJ2-3, the V gene TRBV19; 9 bases align to TRBD2. Per germline, CDR1 LNHDA and CDR2 SQIVND (reference sequence). The CDR3 extends over 16 amino acids. V shed 5 bases and J 4 bases; nucleotides not matched to a gene: 10. The CDR3: CASSAGGFLSADTQYF. The CDR3 bases are TGTGCCAGTAGTGCGGGGGGGTTCTTGTCCGCAGATACGCAGTATTTT.

The rearrangement links TRBV23-1 to TRBJ2-2; possible D gene TRBD2, 6 bases. TRBV23-1 is annotated as an ORF whose role is uncertain. V shed 7 bases and J shed 1 base, with 22 bases lying between them. The CDR3 is 18 residues long. The DNA of the CDR3 is TGCGCCAGCACACAAGAGGGAGGAGCCGAGAGGAACACCGGGGAGCTGTTTTTT. Translating it yields CASTQEGGAERNTGELFF.

Here the CDR3 DNA reads TGTGCCAGCAGCATGACTAGCGGGAGTCACGAGCAGTACTTC. Translation: CASSMTSGSHEQYF. V usage is TRBV11-2 and J usage is TRBJ2-7; 12 nucleotides agree with TRBD2. J lost 5 bases, V lost 5 bases, and 4 bases had no gene match. In germline, CDR1 is SGHAT, CDR2 FQNNGV. The CDR3 loop spans 14 amino acids.

V is TRBV30 and J is TRBJ2-7; the match to TRBD2 covers 8 bases. Germline CDR1 GTSNPN, CDR2 SVGIG (reference sequence). The junction had 17 bases not matched to a gene; V was cut back by 5 bases and J by 5 bases. The CDR3 spans 16 residues. The CDR3, as DNA: TGTGCCTGGTTGCCCGGGGGGGCCGTTGGTGTACACGAGCAGTACTTC. This sequence encodes CAWLPGGAVGVHEQYF.

The rearrangement joins TRBV6-1 to TRBJ2-5; D perhaps matches TRBD2 (5 bases). Trimming took off 3 bases at V and 4 bases at J, with 9 bases between the two ends. Germline V gene sequence: CDR1 MNHNS, CDR2 SASEGT. The CDR3 runs 13 residues. The CDR3 loop is CASSDPGLETQYF. The CDR3 bases are TGTGCCAGCAGTGATCCGGGGTTAGAGACCCAGTACTTC.